The 32 T cell receptor beta chains given below trace back to one sample, sequenced in a study of T cell clonality in common variable immunodeficiency. The data were produced by immunoSEQ multiplex PCR, yet TCRdb's version contains in-frame clones alone and is incomplete. Captured here are around 19,000 clones, none seen once; the top ten comprise roughly 2.7%. These receptors' targets are unknown. General observations from the study: In common variable immunodeficiency, TCR beta chains reportedly carried fewer deletions and N-nucleotide insertions.

The sample comprised peripheral blood mononuclear cells. The source of these receptors is a human donor with common variable immunodeficiency.

In this sample, this clone turned up many times. The read halts 3 residues ahead of the CDR3 end, with the missing end drawn from the germline J gene. The chain combines TRBV5-1 with TRBJ2-2; D not certain. Trimming stripped 5 bases from V and 7 bases from J, with 15 bases between. This CDR3 has 14 residues. The V gene's germline CDR1 is SGHRS and CDR2 YFSETQ. The CDR3 is CASRGSESVGELFF. CDR3 bases read: TGCGCCAGCAGGGGCAGTGAAAGTGTCGGGGAG. The whole variable domain, remainder taken from reference TRBV5-1 and TRBJ2-2, is KAGVTQTPRYLIKTRGQQVTLSCSPISGHRSVSWYQQTPGQGLQFLFEYFSETQRNKGNFPGRFSGRQFSNSRSEMNVSTLELGDSALYLCASRGSESVGELFFGEGSRLTVL.

This clone was seen only a few times. The observed sequence ends 3 residues before the CDR3 terminus, with the missing tail filled in from the germline J gene. The chain employs TRBV7-6 and TRBJ1-1; no definite D call. V lost 5 bases and J 1 base, leaving 11 bases between the germline ends. The length of the CDR3 is 14 residues. The V gene's germline CDR1 is SGHVS and CDR2 FNYEAQ. This chain's CDR3 is CASSPSTGNTEAFF. The covered CDR3 bases are TGTGCCAGCAGCCCATCGACGGGGAACACTGAA.

In its sample, this clone was seen a few times. From the germline J gene comes the end of the CDR3, since the read stops 3 residues before it. V and J are TRBV19 and TRBJ2-1; D is unclear. Trimming took off 2 bases at V and 6 bases at J, with 11 bases between the two ends. Germline CDR1 LNHDA, CDR2 SQIVND (reference sequence). The CDR3 extends over 14 amino acids. CDR3 amino acids: CASSIQEKPNEQFF. The part of the CDR3 DNA that was read is TGTGCCAGTAGTATACAGGAAAAGCCCAATGAG.

By frequency in the sample, this clone is medium-sized (0.01 to 0.1%). The CDR3 reads CSARDPGGGTEAFF. The covered CDR3 bases are TGCAGTGCTAGAGACCCGGGGGGGGGCACTGAA. J is TRBJ1-1 and V is TRBV20-1; tentative D call: TRBD1 (5 bases). The read falls 3 residues short of the CDR3 end, and the missing part is taken from the germline J gene. The germline CDR1 and CDR2 sequences are DFQATT and SNEGSKA (reference sequence). The CDR3 has 14 amino acids. Trimming removed 0 bases from V and 4 bases from J, with 12 bases in between.

This clone was counted only a few times. The read halts 3 residues ahead of the CDR3 end, with the missing end drawn from the germline J gene. This rearrangement joins TRBV6-2 or TRBV6-3 to TRBJ2-1; 9 bases fit TRBD1. Germline trimming cut 5 bases from V and 4 bases from J; bases unmatched to any gene: 9. The germline CDR1 and CDR2 sequences are MNHEY and SVGEGT. The CDR3 consists of 16 residues. The part of the CDR3 DNA that was read is TGTGCCAGCAGTCCCGACAGGGGGTCTCTTTACAATGAG. Protein product: CASSPDRGSLYNE. The whole CDR3 sequence is CASSPDRGSLYNEQFF.

As to this clone: Coverage ceases 3 residues before the CDR3 finishes, and the germline J gene fills in the end. The chain uses TRBV19 and TRBJ1-6; TRBD1 is a possible D gene (5 bases). Trimming removed 6 bases from V and 5 bases from J, with 11 bases in between. This CDR3 has 14 residues. Germline V gives CDR1 LNHDA, CDR2 SQIVND (reference sequence). The sequenced part of the CDR3 DNA is TGTGCCAGTAGAGTCGACAGTAATAATTCACCC. Protein sequence: CASRVDSNNSP. The complete CDR3 reads CASRVDSNNSPLHF. Variable domain in full (rest from reference TRBV19 and TRBJ1-6): DGGITQSPKYLFRKEGQNVTLSCEQNLNHDAMYWYRQDPGQGLRLIYYSQIVNDFQKGDIAEGYSVSREKKESFPLTVTSAQKNPTAFYLCASRVDSNNSPLHFGNGTRLTVT.

This clone is medium-sized (0.01 to 0.1%) in the sample. The read is 3 residues too short to cover the CDR3 end, so that end is filled in from the germline J gene. V gene TRBV19 combines with J gene TRBJ2-3; TRBD1 aligns across 12 bases. This CDR3 region has 16 residues. V lost 5 bases and J lost 6; bases outside the gene matches: 9. Germline values: CDR1 LNHDA, CDR2 SQIVND (reference sequence). The CDR3 DNA, read in part, is TGTGCCAGTAGTGGGATCCCGGGACAGGGGGCCGATACG. Translated: CASSGIPGQGADT. The full-length CDR3 reads as CASSGIPGQGADTQYF.

This clone was counted a few times. The read ends 3 residues shy of where the CDR3 ends; the end is completed using the germline J gene. The chain joins TRBV18 to TRBJ1-2; 7 bases agree with TRBD1. The CDR3 is 14 amino acids. CDR1 and CDR2 (germline): KGHSH, LQKENI. The CDR3 loop reads CASSPTTGAGGYTF. The covered CDR3 bases are TGTGCCAGCTCACCGACTACAGGGGCGGGAGGC.

This clone was counted only a few times. The read stops 3 residues short of the end of the CDR3; the missing end is completed from the germline J gene. This sequence joins TRBV6-2 or TRBV6-3 and TRBJ2-5; 7 nucleotides line up with TRBD1. CDR1 and CDR2 from the germline V gene are MNHEY and SVGEGT. Trimming at V came to 5 bases and at J to 1 base, leaving 4 bases not matched to a gene. The CDR3 spans 14 residues. This chain's CDR3 is CASSDGTVQETQYF. CDR3 DNA, as far as it was read: TGTGCCAGCAGTGACGGGACAGTCCAAGAGACC.

Note on this clone: The CDR3 goes on 3 residues after the read ends, and that part is filled in from the germline J gene. The chain recombines TRBV6-2 or TRBV6-3 with TRBJ2-5; D is ambiguous. With 1 base removed from V and 1 base from J, the gap between germline ends came to 10 bases. This CDR3 contains 15 residues. Germline V gene lookup returns CDR1 MNHEY and CDR2 SVGEGT. The CDR3 sequence is CASSYFEVPQETQYF. CDR3 DNA (partial): TGTGCCAGCAGTTACTTTGAGGTGCCCCAAGAGACC.

Only a few counts were recorded for this clone. The CDR3 is cut off 3 residues early in the read; its end comes from the germline J gene. J is TRBJ1-3 and V is TRBV29-1; D gene unclear. The germline V gene has CDR1 SQVTM and CDR2 ANQGSEA. The CDR3 length is 11 residues. V dropped 4 bases and J dropped 4 bases, with 5 bases sitting between them. The CDR3 DNA, read in part, is TGCAGCGTTGCTAGAGGAAACACC. Its translation: CSVARGNT. The entire CDR3 protein is CSVARGNTIYF. Filled out from reference TRBV29-1 and TRBJ1-3, the complete variable domain reads SAVISQKPSRDICQRGTSLTIQCQVDSQVTMMFWYRQQPGQSLTLIATANQGSEATYESGFVIDKFPISRPNLTFSTLTVSNMSPEDSSIYLCSVARGNTIYFGEGSWLTVV.

A word on this clone: The read ends 3 residues early relative to the CDR3; the germline J gene fills the gap. This chain uses TRBV7-2 with TRBJ2-7, with 7 bases fitting TRBD2. J was trimmed by 3 bases and V by 1 base; bases with no gene match: 3. Germline V gene sequence: CDR1 SGHTA, CDR2 FQGNSA. The CDR3 has 14 residues. CDR3 bases read: TGTGCCAGCAGCTTAGTCGGGGGGAACTACGAG. Translating gives CASSLVGGNYE. The CDR3, in full, reads CASSLVGGNYEQYF.

Notes on this clone: The CDR3 end lies 3 residues beyond the end of the read and is filled in from the germline J gene. V is TRBV19 and J is TRBJ2-2; D gene uncertain. CDR3 length: 14 amino acids. Germline loops: CDR1 LNHDA, CDR2 SQIVND (reference sequence). V dropped 3 bases and J dropped 3 bases, with 8 bases sitting between them. The sequenced CDR3 bases are TGTGCCAGTAGTATCGTACTGGACACCGGGGAG. Its protein product is CASSIVLDTGE. The whole CDR3 reads CASSIVLDTGELFF.

Comment on this clone: The CDR3 extends 3 residues past the end of the read, so its final part is completed from the germline J gene. V usage is TRBV30 and J usage is TRBJ1-5; D is possibly TRBD1 (5 bases). CDR1 is GTSNPN, CDR2 SVGIG, per germline (reference sequence). This CDR3 comprises 13 residues. Trimming stripped 0 bases from V and 2 bases from J, with 5 bases between. The chain's CDR3 is CAWSVQGNQPQHF. The part of the CDR3 DNA that was read is TGTGCCTGGAGTGTACAGGGCAATCAGCCC.

This clone occurred a few times. The CDR3 region is CASSPGGGTYNEQFF. CDR3 DNA, as far as it was read: TGTGCCAGCTCACCAGGGGGGGGAACCTACAATGAG. The chain uses TRBV18 and TRBJ2-1; TRBD2 aligns across 7 bases. The read gets to within 3 residues of the CDR3 end, and the germline J gene fills in the rest. This CDR3 comprises 15 residues. Per the germline V gene, CDR1 is KGHSH and CDR2 is LQKENI. V lost 2 bases and J lost 2; bases outside the gene matches: 3.

Ten or more counts support this clone. The CDR3 end is not reached by the read, which stops 3 residues before it; the germline J gene fills it in. V is TRBV19 and J is TRBJ2-5; D is possibly TRBD1 (6 bases). The length of the CDR3 is 17 residues. In germline, CDR1 is LNHDA, CDR2 SQIVND (reference sequence). The V end was cut by 3 bases, the J end by 4 bases, with 21 bases between. This CDR3 reads CASSISGAGATGETQYF. The CDR3 bases that were read are TGTGCCAGTAGTATCAGTGGGGCAGGGGCGACCGGAGAGACC.

This clone came up a few times. Read data end 3 residues before the CDR3 end; the end is taken from the germline J gene. The rearrangement joins TRBV19 to TRBJ2-5, with 8 bases matching TRBD1. The junction had 1 base not matched to a gene; V was cut back by 1 base and J by 3 bases. CDR1 LNHDA and CDR2 SQIVND come from the germline V gene (reference sequence). The CDR3 covers 14 residues. CDR3 DNA, as far as it was read: TGTGCCAGTAGTATAGCAGGGGGCGAAGAGACC. Its protein product is CASSIAGGEET. The full CDR3 is CASSIAGGEETQYF. Full variable domain (missing parts from reference TRBV19 and TRBJ2-5): DGGITQSPKYLFRKEGQNVTLSCEQNLNHDAMYWYRQDPGQGLRLIYYSQIVNDFQKGDIAEGYSVSREKKESFPLTVTSAQKNPTAFYLCASSIAGGEETQYFGPGTRLLVL.

Concerning this clone: The sequence runs out 3 residues before the end of the CDR3; the remainder is reconstructed from the germline J gene. This rearrangement joins TRBV6-2 or TRBV6-3 to TRBJ2-1; TRBD2 matches at 10 bases. Germline CDR1 reads MNHEY; CDR2 reads SVGEGT. The CDR3 has 15 amino acids. Trimming took 6 bases from V and 7 from J; bases not matched to a gene: 9. This CDR3 is CASRRGGLALNEQFF. The sequenced part of the CDR3 DNA is TGTGCCAGCAGGAGGGGGGGACTAGCGCTGAATGAG.

On this clone itself: The observed sequence ends 3 residues before the CDR3 terminus, with the missing tail filled in from the germline J gene. The V call is TRBV7-9, the J call TRBJ2-5; D call uncertain. With 2 bases removed from V and 4 bases from J, the gap between germline ends came to 11 bases. CDR1 and CDR2 from the germline V gene are SEHNR and FQNEAQ (reference sequence). This CDR3 region has 14 residues. The CDR3 region is CASSLIANGETQYF. The CDR3 bases that were read are TGTGCCAGCAGCTTAATAGCTAACGGAGAGACC.

This clone was counted only a few times. Other nucleotide sequences in the sample specify the same CDR3. Partial CDR3 DNA: TGTGCCAGTAGTAACCTCTACAGAGTAGGTTACGAG. Translating it yields CASSNLYRVGYE. The whole CDR3 protein reads CASSNLYRVGYEQYF. The V gene is TRBV19, the J gene TRBJ2-7; no firm D call. The CDR3 end lies 3 residues beyond the end of the read and is filled in from the germline J gene. The germline V gene has CDR1 LNHDA and CDR2 SQIVND (reference sequence). Trimming cost V 4 bases and J 4 bases, with 17 bases left between them. The CDR3 contains 15 residues.

Concerning this clone: The sequence runs out 3 residues before the end of the CDR3; the remainder is reconstructed from the germline J gene. The rearrangement uses TRBV7-2 and TRBJ2-5; D may be TRBD1 or TRBD2 (5 bases each). Germline CDR1 reads SGHTA; CDR2 reads FQGNSA. This CDR3 region has 14 residues. The V and J ends lost 4 bases and 5 bases respectively, with 14 bases between them. The CDR3 is CASSSERGGETQYF. CDR3 DNA (partial): TGTGCCAGCAGCTCCGAGAGGGGTGGGGAGACC.

This clone was seen more than once but under ten times. The missing CDR3 end, 3 residues past where the read stops, is filled in from the germline J gene. The chain joins TRBV18 to TRBJ2-5; D is undetermined. The CDR3 is made up of 16 amino acids. V was clipped by 2 bases and J by 1 base, with 14 bases between them. Germline V gene sequence: CDR1 KGHSH, CDR2 LQKENI. This chain's CDR3 is CASSPTVSGGQETQYF. The sequenced CDR3 bases are TGTGCCAGCTCACCAACGGTGAGTGGCGGCCAAGAGACC.

The sample holds a few counts of this clone. The DNA ends 3 residues before the CDR3 does, and the rest of the CDR3 is filled in from the germline J gene. V and J are TRBV7-2 and TRBJ2-1; D is perhaps TRBD2 (5 bases). The CDR3 runs to 15 residues. Germline assignment: CDR1 SGHTA and CDR2 FQGNSA. Trimming removed 7 bases from V and 0 bases from J, with 13 bases in between. The CDR3 bases that were read are TGTGCCAGCACCGAGGGCTTCAGCTCCTACAATGAG. It encodes CASTEGFSSYNE. The full CDR3 sequence reads CASTEGFSSYNEQFF. The full variable domain, rest sourced from reference TRBV7-2 and TRBJ2-1, is GAGVSQSPSNKVTEKGKDVELRCDPISGHTALYWYRQSLGQGLEFLIYFQGNSAPDKSGLPSDRFSAERTGGSVSTLTIQRTQQEDSAVYLCASTEGFSSYNEQFFGPGTRLTVL.

Turning to this clone: The CDR3 extends 3 residues past the end of the read, so its final part is completed from the germline J gene. This chain joins TRBV19 and TRBJ1-5; D remains unclear. The germline V gene has CDR1 LNHDA and CDR2 SQIVND (reference sequence). The length of the CDR3 is 13 residues. The germline V and J ends were trimmed by 5 bases and 5 bases, with 10 bases remaining between them. The CDR3 loop reads CASSVDNYQPQHF. CDR3 DNA (partial): TGTGCCAGTAGTGTCGACAATTATCAGCCC.

With regard to this clone: One junction end does not reproduce the germline sequence, and a read error may be involved. Read data end 3 residues before the CDR3 end; the end is taken from the germline J gene. The chain has TRBV7-9 and TRBJ1-3, with D possibly matching TRBD1 (5 bases). In germline, CDR1 is SEHNR, CDR2 FQNEAQ (reference sequence). The CDR3 is made up of 15 amino acids. This chain's CDR3 is CASSFRVGAGNTIYF. The sequenced CDR3 bases are TGTGCCAGCAGCTTCAGGGTTGGGGCCGGAAACACT.

Notes on this clone: The sequenced fragment ends 3 residues before the CDR3 boundary, so the rest is inferred from the germline J gene. This sequence joins TRBV23-1 and TRBJ2-7; D might be TRBD2 (6 bases). TRBV23-1 is assigned to the ORF class and has an uncertain function. The CDR3 has 17 residues. Trimming pared 0 bases from V and 2 bases from J, leaving 17 bases between. The CDR3 loop reads CASSQSFGPSETYEQYF. The CDR3 DNA, read in part, is TGCGCCAGCAGTCAATCGTTTGGGCCTAGCGAGACCTACGAG.

This clone is labeled as medium-sized. Coverage ceases 3 residues before the CDR3 finishes, and the germline J gene fills in the end. This chain links TRBV6-4 with TRBJ2-2; TRBD2 matches 8 bases. The CDR3 is 15 amino acids. V shed 3 bases and J 3 bases; nucleotides not matched to a gene: 3. Germline V CDR1 and CDR2: MRHNA, SNTAGT. CDR3 region: CASSETSGDTGELFF. The sequenced CDR3 bases are TGTGCCAGCAGTGAAACTAGCGGTGACACCGGGGAG.

This clone was counted between two and nine times. The read ends 3 residues early relative to the CDR3; the germline J gene fills the gap. V and J are TRBV7-9 and TRBJ2-5; perhaps TRBD1 as D (6 bases). The CDR3 is 15 residues long. The V gene lost 1 base and the J gene lost 3 bases, with 12 bases spanning the gap. CDR1 is SEHNR, CDR2 FQNEAQ, per germline (reference sequence). The CDR3 loop reads CASSLVGTGKETQYF. The CDR3 DNA, read in part, is TGTGCCAGCAGCTTAGTGGGAACAGGGAAAGAGACC.

There are a few counts of this clone. Read coverage stops 3 residues before the CDR3 terminus; the germline J gene supplies the remainder. This sequence joins TRBV7-2 and TRBJ2-3; TRBD2 aligns across 12 bases. Per the germline V gene, CDR1 is SGHTA and CDR2 is FQGNSA. The trim removed 4 bases at V and 5 bases at J, leaving 4 bases unmatched. This CDR3 has 15 residues. The CDR3 here is CASSSSSGGEDTQYF. The sequenced part of the CDR3 DNA is TGTGCCAGCAGCTCGTCTAGCGGGGGGGAAGATACG.

The CDR3 DNA, read in part, is TGCGCCAGCAGCTCGCAGGGTTCCACAGATACG. As protein: CASSSQGSTDT. The CDR3 in full is CASSSQGSTDTQYF. This chain joins TRBV5-1 and TRBJ2-3; possibly TRBD1 for D (5 bases). Read sequence stops 3 residues before the CDR3 end, and the germline J gene provides the missing end. The V end lost 3 bases, the J end lost 2 bases, and 10 bases lay between the germline ends. The CDR3 spans 14 residues. Germline assignment: CDR1 SGHRS and CDR2 YFSETQ.

This clone was counted between two and nine times. The CDR3 end is not reached by the read, which stops 3 residues before it; the germline J gene fills it in. The V call is TRBV2, the J call TRBJ1-2; TRBD1 agrees at 7 bases. J lost 5 bases, V lost 8 bases, and 11 bases had no gene match. Germline V gene sequence: CDR1 SNHLY, CDR2 FYNNEI. The CDR3 consists of 14 residues. CDR3 bases read: TGTGCCAGCTCCGTTGGCAGGGGGGTATATGGC. This gives the protein CASSVGRGVYG. The complete CDR3 protein is CASSVGRGVYGYTF.

This clone came up a few times. CDR3: CASSQGDGETQYF. Partial CDR3 DNA: TGTGCCAGCTCGCAGGGAGACGGCGAGACC. V and J are TRBV18 and TRBJ2-5; either TRBD1 or TRBD2 may fit D (5 bases each). The read terminates 3 residues before the CDR3 end, so the remaining end is supplied by the germline J gene. Germline-derived CDR1 and CDR2 are KGHSH and LQKENI. V was shortened by 6 bases and J by 5 bases, with 13 bases between the two germline ends. The CDR3 is 13 amino acids.